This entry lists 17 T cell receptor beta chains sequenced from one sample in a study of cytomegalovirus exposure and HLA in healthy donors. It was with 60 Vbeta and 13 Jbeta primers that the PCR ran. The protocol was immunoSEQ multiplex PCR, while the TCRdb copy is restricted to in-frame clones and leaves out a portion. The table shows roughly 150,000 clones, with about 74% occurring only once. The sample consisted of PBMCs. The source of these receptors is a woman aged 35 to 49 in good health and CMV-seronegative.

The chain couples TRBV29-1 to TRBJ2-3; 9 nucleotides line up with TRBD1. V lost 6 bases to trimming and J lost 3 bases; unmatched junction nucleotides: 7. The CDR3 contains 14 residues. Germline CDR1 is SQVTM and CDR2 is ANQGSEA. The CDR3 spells CSVPRDRVTDTQYF. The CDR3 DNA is TGCAGCGTCCCCCGGGACAGGGTTACAGATACGCAGTATTTT.

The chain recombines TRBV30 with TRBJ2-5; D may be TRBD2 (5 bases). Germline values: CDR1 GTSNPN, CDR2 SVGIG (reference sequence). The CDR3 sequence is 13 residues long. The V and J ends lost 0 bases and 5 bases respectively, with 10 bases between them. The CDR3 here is CAWSVGEIETQYF. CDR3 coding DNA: TGTGCCTGGAGTGTCGGGGAAATCGAGACCCAGTACTTC.

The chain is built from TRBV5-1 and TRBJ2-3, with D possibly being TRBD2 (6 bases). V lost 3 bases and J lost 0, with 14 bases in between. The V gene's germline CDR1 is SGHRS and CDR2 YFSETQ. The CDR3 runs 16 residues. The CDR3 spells CASSSRTGGSTDTQYF. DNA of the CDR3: TGCGCCAGCAGCTCCAGGACTGGGGGGAGCACAGATACGCAGTATTTT.

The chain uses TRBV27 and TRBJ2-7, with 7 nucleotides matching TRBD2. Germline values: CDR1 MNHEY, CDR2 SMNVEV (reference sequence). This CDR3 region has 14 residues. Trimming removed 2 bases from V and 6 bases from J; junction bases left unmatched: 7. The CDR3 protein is CASSLVAGASEQYF. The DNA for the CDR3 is TGTGCCAGCAGTTTAGTTGCGGGAGCGTCCGAGCAGTACTTC.

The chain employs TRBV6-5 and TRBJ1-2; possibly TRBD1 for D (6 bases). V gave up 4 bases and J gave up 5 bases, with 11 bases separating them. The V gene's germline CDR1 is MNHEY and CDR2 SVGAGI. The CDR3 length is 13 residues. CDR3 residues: CASSSLTGYGYTF. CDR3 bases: TGTGCCAGCAGTTCCTTGACAGGTTATGGCTACACCTTC.

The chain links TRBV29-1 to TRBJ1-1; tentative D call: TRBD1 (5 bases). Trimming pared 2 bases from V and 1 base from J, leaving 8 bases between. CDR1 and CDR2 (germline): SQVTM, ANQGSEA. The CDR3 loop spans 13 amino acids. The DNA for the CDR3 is TGCAGCGTTGAAACAGGCAGGAACACTGAAGCTTTCTTT. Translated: CSVETGRNTEAFF.

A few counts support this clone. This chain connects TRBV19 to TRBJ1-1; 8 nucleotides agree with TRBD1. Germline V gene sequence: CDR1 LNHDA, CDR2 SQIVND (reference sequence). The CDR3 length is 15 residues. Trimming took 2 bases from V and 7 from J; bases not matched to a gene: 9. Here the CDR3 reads CASSIPNRGTSEAFF. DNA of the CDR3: TGTGCCAGTAGTATACCCAACAGGGGGACGAGTGAAGCTTTCTTT.

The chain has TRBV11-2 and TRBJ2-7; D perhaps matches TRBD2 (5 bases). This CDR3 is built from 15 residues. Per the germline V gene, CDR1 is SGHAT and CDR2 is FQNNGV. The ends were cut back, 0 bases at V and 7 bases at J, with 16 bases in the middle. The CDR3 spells CASSLDRLASGEQYF. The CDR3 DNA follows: TGTGCCAGCAGCTTAGATCGGCTGGCTTCGGGGGAGCAGTACTTC. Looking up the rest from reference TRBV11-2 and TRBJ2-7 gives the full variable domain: EAGVAQSPRYKIIEKRQSVAFWCNPISGHATLYWYQQILGQGPKLLIQFQNNGVVDDSQLPKDRFSAERLKGVDSTLKIQPAKLEDSAVYLCASSLDRLASGEQYFGPGTRLTVT.

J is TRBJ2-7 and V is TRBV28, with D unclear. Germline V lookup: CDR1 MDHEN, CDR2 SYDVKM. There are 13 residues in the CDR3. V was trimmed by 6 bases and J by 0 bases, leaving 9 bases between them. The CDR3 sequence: CASSVSVSYEQYF. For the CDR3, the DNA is TGTGCCAGCAGCGTCAGCGTCTCCTACGAGCAGTACTTC.

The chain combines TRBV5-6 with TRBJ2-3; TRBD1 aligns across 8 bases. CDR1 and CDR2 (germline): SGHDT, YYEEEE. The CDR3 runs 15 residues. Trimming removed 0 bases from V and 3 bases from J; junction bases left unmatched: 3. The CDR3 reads CASSLGQGFTDTQYF. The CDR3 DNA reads TGTGCCAGCAGCTTGGGACAGGGGTTTACAGATACGCAGTATTTT.

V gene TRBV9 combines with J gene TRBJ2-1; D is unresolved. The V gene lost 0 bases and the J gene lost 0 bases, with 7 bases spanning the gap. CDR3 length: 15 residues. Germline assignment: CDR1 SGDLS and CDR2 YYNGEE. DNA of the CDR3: TGTGCCAGCAGCGTAGCGCTTAGCTCCTACAATGAGCAGTTCTTC. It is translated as CASSVALSSYNEQFF. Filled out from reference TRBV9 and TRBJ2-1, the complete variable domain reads DSGVTQTPKHLITATGQRVTLRCSPRSGDLSVYWYQQSLDQGLQFLIQYYNGEERAKGNILERFSAQQFPDLHSELNLSSLELGDSALYFCASSVALSSYNEQFFGPGTRLTVL.

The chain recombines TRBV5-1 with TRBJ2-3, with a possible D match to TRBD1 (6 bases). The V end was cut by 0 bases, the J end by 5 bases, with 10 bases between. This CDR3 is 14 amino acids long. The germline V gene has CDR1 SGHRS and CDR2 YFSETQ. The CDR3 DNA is TGCGCCAGCAGCTTGGGCAGGGGCGAAGATACGCAGTATTTT. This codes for CASSLGRGEDTQYF. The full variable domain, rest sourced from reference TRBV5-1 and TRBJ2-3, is KAGVTQTPRYLIKTRGQQVTLSCSPISGHRSVSWYQQTPGQGLQFLFEYFSETQRNKGNFPGRFSGRQFSNSRSEMNVSTLELGDSALYLCASSLGRGEDTQYFGPGTRLTVL.

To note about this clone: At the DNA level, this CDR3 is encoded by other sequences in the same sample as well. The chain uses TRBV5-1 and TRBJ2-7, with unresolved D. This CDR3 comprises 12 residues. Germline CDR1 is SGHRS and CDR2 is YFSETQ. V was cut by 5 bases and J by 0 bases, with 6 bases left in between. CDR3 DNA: TGCGCCAGCAGTTCCTCCTCCTACGAGCAGTACTTC. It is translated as CASSSSSYEQYF.

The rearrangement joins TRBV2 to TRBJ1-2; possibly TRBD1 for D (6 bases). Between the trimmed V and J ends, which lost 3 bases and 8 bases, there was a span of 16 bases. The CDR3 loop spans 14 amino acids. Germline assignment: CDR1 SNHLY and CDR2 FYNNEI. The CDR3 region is CASSEASGVLGYTF. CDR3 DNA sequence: TGTGCCAGCAGTGAGGCGTCAGGGGTTCTGGGCTACACCTTC.

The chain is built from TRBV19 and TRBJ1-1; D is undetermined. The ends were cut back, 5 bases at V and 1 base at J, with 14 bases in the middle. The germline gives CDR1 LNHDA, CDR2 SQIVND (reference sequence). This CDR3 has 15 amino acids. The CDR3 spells CASSARDRGNTEAFF. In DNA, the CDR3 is TGTGCCAGTAGTGCGAGAGATCGGGGGAACACTGAAGCTTTCTTT.

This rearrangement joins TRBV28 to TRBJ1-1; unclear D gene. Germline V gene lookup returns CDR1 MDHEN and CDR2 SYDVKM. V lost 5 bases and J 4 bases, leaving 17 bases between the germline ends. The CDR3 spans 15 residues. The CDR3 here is CASSAGVNGVTEAFF. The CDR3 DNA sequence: TGTGCCAGCAGTGCCGGCGTAAACGGAGTCACTGAAGCTTTCTTT.

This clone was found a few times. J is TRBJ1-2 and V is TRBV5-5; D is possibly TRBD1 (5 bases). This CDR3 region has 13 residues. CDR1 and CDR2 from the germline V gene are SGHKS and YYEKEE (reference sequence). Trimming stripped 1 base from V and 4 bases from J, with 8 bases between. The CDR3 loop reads CASSLLQVYGYTF. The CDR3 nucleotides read TGTGCCAGCAGCTTGCTACAGGTCTATGGCTACACCTTC.